This record looks at one T cell receptor beta chain sequence and its context. The antigen is not known. The CDR3 runs 19 residues. CDR1 and CDR2 from the germline V gene are LGHNT and FRNRAP. Trimming cost V 0 bases and J 7 bases; bases outside gene matches: 15. This sample is drawn from a study of cytomegalovirus exposure and HLA in healthy donors. Study-wide points: Cytomegalovirus status was reportedly diagnosed by the classifier with high sensitivity and specificity.

The assay was immunoSEQ multiplex PCR, and TCRdb's table has in-frame clones only and misses some. The sample yields roughly 300,000 clones, 85% to 90% seen once. This clonotype was sampled from a woman between 18 and 30 years old in good health and CMV-seronegative. Sequencing used PBMCs. The chain is built from TRBV12-5 and TRBJ2-3, with TRBD2 matching over 11 bases. The CDR3 reads CASGLVTLAGGPGRYTQYF. The CDR3 DNA reads TGTGCTAGTGGTTTGGTAACGCTAGCGGGAGGTCCCGGCAGGTATACGCAGTATTTT. The variable domain in full, completed from reference TRBV12-5 and TRBJ2-3, reads DARVTQTPRHKVTEMGQEVTMRCQPILGHNTVFWYRQTMMQGLELLAYFRNRAPLDDSGMPKDRFSAEMPDATLATLKIQPSEPRDSAVYFCASGLVTLAGGPGRYTQYFGPGTRLTVL.